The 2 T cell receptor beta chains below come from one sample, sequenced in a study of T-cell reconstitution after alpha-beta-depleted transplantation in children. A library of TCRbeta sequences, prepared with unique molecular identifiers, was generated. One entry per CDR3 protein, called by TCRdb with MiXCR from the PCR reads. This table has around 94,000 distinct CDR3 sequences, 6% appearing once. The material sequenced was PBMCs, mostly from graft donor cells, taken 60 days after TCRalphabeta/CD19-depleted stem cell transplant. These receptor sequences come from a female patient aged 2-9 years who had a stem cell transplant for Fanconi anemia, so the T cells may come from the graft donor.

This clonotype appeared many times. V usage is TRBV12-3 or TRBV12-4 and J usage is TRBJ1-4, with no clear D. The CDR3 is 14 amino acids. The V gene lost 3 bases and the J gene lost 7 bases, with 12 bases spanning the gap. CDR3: CASSLVIRIEKLFF. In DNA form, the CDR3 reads TGTGCCAGCAGTTTGGTTATTCGGATTGAAAAACTGTTTTTT.

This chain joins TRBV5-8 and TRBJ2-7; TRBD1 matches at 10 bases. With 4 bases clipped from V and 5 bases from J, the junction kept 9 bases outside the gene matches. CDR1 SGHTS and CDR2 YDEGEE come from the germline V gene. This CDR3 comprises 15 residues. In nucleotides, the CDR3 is TGTGCCAGCAGCCCCGCCGGGACAGGGGTCGACGAGCAGTACTTC. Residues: CASSPAGTGVDEQYF.